This T cell receptor beta chain derives from a study of T cells in Graves' hyperthyroidism and ophthalmopathy. CDR1 is KGHDR and CDR2 is SFDVKD in the germline V gene. The V end lost 6 bases, the J end lost 1 base, and 10 bases lay between the germline ends. This CDR3 spans 14 amino acids. RNA transcripts gave rise to amplified TCR beta CDR3 regions. The study used the HTBI primer set for a first-round RT-PCR of the TCR CDR3. TCRdb re-analysed the multiplex PCR reads in MiXCR, keeping a single row per CDR3 protein. The data show over 250,000 distinct CDR3 sequences, about 20% seen once. The chain joins TRBV24-1 to TRBJ2-3, with a possible D match to TRBD2 (5 bases). The receptor's source is a man in his thirties or forties with Graves' ophthalmopathy. Material: blood. CDR3 amino acids: CATSPPLGTDTQYF. Here the CDR3 DNA reads TGTGCCACCAGTCCACCACTAGGCACAGATACGCAGTATTTT.